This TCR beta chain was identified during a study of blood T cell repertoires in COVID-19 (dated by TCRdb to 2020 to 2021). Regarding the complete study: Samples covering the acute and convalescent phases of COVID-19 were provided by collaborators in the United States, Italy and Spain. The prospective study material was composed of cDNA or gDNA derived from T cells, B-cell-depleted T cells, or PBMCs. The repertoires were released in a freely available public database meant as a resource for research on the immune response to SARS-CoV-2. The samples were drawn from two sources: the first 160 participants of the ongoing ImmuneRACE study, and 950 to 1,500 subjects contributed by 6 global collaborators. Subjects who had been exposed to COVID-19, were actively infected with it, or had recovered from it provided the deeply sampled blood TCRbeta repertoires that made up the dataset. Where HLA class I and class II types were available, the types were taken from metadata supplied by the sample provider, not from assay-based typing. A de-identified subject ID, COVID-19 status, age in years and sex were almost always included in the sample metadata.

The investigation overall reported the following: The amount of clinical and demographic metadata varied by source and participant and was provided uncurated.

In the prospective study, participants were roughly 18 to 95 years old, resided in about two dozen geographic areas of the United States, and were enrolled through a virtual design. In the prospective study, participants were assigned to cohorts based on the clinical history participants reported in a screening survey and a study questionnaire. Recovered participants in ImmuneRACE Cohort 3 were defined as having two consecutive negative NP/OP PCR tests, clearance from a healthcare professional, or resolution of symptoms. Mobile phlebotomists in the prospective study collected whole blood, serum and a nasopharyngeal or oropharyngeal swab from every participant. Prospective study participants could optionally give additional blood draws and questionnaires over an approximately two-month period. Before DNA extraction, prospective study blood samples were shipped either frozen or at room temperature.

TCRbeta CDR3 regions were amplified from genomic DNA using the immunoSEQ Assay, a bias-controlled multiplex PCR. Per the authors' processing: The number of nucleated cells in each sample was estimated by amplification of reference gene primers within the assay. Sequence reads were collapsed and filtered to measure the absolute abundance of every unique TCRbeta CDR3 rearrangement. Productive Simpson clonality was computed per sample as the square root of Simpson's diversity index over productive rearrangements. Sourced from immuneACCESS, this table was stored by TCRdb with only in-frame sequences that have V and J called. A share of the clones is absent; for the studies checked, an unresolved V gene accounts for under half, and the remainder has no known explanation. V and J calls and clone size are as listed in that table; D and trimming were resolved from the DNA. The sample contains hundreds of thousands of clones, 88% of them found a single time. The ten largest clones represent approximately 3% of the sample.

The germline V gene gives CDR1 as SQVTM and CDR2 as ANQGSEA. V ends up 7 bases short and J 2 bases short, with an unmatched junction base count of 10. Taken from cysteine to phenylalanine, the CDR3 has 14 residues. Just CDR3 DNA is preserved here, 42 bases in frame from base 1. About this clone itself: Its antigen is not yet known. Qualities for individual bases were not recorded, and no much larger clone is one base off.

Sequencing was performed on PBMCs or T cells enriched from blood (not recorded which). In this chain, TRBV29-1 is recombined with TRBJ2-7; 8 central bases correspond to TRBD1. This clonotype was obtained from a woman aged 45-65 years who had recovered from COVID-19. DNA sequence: TGCAGCGGAGGTGGGGACAGGTACCCCTACGAGCAGTACTTC. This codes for CSGGGDRYPYEQYF.